This entry describes one T cell receptor beta chain. The antigen remains unidentified. Germline CDR1 and CDR2: DFQATT and SNEGSKA (reference sequence). Trimming pared 3 bases from V and 7 bases from J, leaving 18 bases between. The CDR3 sequence is 14 residues long. Primers used in a second PCR of roughly 7 to 11 cycles were a sample-barcoded 5' primer and a J-beta primer mix. Tags on each cDNA molecule came from a template-switch adaptor with 12 random nucleotides. TCRdb called the 5' RACE reads again in MiXCR, with one record for every CDR3 protein. The data contain about 1.1 million distinct CDR3 sequences, 35% to 45% of them singletons. These data are taken from a study of blood T cells in healthy people across ages. Study-wide points: Strong correlation linked observed beta diversity and percent naive T cells.

The sample was blood. This chain uses TRBV20-1 with TRBJ1-1; tentatively, D is TRBD1 (5 bases). The sequence was obtained from a man between 18 and 35 years old in good health. CDR3 sequence: CSASVAGRQNEAFF. CDR3 nucleotides: TGCAGTGCTAGTGTCGCAGGGAGGCAGAATGAAGCTTTCTTT.